Listed below are T cell receptor beta chains from one sample, sequenced in a study of follicular helper T cells after annual influenza vaccination. TCRdb's table, derived via immunoSEQ multiplex PCR, lists solely in-frame clones and lacks some. The sample lists some 3,000 clones, approximately 79% occurring once. Material: CXCR5+ CD38- circulating T follicular helper cells from blood, obtained 7 days after influenza vaccination. All receptors derive from an adult who received the influenza vaccine. Both conserved end residues are part of each CDR3. The order of the fields is D gene, J gene, V gene, CDR3 protein. D genes are given only for firm matches.

D gene: NA
J gene: TRBJ1-1
V gene: TRBV7-9
CDR3 protein: CASSLEAGNTEAFF

D gene: NA
J gene: TRBJ1-2
V gene: TRBV5-4
CDR3 protein: CASSWDRHPVYGYTF

D gene: TRBD1
J gene: TRBJ2-7
V gene: TRBV7-3
CDR3 protein: CASSPGGTGIYEQYF

D gene: NA
J gene: TRBJ1-1
V gene: TRBV5-1
CDR3 protein: CASSLEFSGSTEAFF

D gene: TRBD1
J gene: TRBJ1-1
V gene: TRBV6-5
CDR3 protein: CASSSRDRGSEAFF

D gene: TRBD1
J gene: TRBJ2-3
V gene: TRBV6-5
CDR3 protein: CASRRDRDRDTQYF

D gene: NA
J gene: TRBJ1-5
V gene: TRBV6-5
CDR3 protein: CASRAGTNNQPQHF

D gene: TRBD1
J gene: TRBJ2-2
V gene: TRBV5-1
CDR3 protein: CASSWEQGVGELFF

D gene: NA
J gene: TRBJ1-6
V gene: TRBV6-1
CDR3 protein: CASSEAVGSPLHF

D gene: NA
J gene: TRBJ2-1
V gene: TRBV27
CDR3 protein: CASSSRGSLLTNEQFF

D gene: NA
J gene: TRBJ1-2
V gene: TRBV6-1
CDR3 protein: CASSEAVGAYYGYTF

D gene: NA
J gene: TRBJ2-3
V gene: TRBV6-7
CDR3 protein: CASRRGLLTDTQYF

D gene: NA
J gene: TRBJ2-7
V gene: TRBV7-9
CDR3 protein: CASSSMDIAYEQYF

D gene: TRBD2
J gene: TRBJ2-5
V gene: TRBV7-8
CDR3 protein: CASSSGLEETQYF

D gene: NA
J gene: TRBJ2-3
V gene: TRBV7-6
CDR3 protein: CASSPQPRAGDTQYF

D gene: NA
J gene: TRBJ2-3
V gene: TRBV11-3
CDR3 protein: CASSLRGASFF

D gene: TRBD2
J gene: TRBJ2-1
V gene: TRBV19
CDR3 protein: CASSPASGGSYNEQFF

D gene: NA
J gene: TRBJ1-2
V gene: TRBV6-5
CDR3 protein: CASSYSSITYYGYTF

D gene: TRBD2
J gene: TRBJ2-1
V gene: TRBV19
CDR3 protein: CATKRRAGEGNEQFF

D gene: NA
J gene: TRBJ2-5
V gene: TRBV6-1
CDR3 protein: CASSPGHGQETQYF

D gene: NA
J gene: TRBJ2-3
V gene: TRBV6-4
CDR3 protein: CASSEGALSTDTQYF

D gene: NA
J gene: TRBJ2-7
V gene: TRBV2
CDR3 protein: CASRDSPTLEQYF

D gene: NA
J gene: TRBJ1-2
V gene: TRBV5-4
CDR3 protein: CASSLVGVQQGYTF

D gene: NA
J gene: TRBJ1-5
V gene: TRBV18
CDR3 protein: CASSLVGHSNQPQHF

D gene: NA
J gene: TRBJ2-3
V gene: TRBV15
CDR3 protein: CATSRDLTADTQYF

D gene: TRBD1
J gene: TRBJ1-1
V gene: TRBV9
CDR3 protein: CASSAPGGQLNTEAFF

D gene: NA
J gene: TRBJ1-5
V gene: TRBV6-1
CDR3 protein: CASSAQGISNQPQHF

D gene: NA
J gene: TRBJ2-1
V gene: TRBV9
CDR3 protein: CASSAGGSSYNEQFF

D gene: TRBD1
J gene: TRBJ2-3
V gene: TRBV4-3
CDR3 protein: CASSQDTPGGSTDTQYF

D gene: TRBD2
J gene: TRBJ2-3
V gene: TRBV4-2
CDR3 protein: CASSHVAGRGGQGTDTQYF

D gene: NA
J gene: TRBJ1-4
V gene: TRBV6-5
CDR3 protein: CASRQGITNEKLFF

D gene: TRBD1
J gene: TRBJ2-7
V gene: TRBV15
CDR3 protein: CATSGGQGESDEQYF

D gene: NA
J gene: TRBJ1-2
V gene: TRBV7-2
CDR3 protein: CASSLDFYSTITNYGYTF

D gene: TRBD1
J gene: TRBJ2-5
V gene: TRBV5-1
CDR3 protein: CASSRSWDRGYDGLQETQYF

D gene: NA
J gene: TRBJ1-3
V gene: TRBV4-2
CDR3 protein: CASSQEWGVGNTIYF

D gene: TRBD1
J gene: TRBJ2-2
V gene: TRBV6-6
CDR3 protein: CASSYRQGVPGELFF

D gene: NA
J gene: TRBJ2-7
V gene: TRBV9
CDR3 protein: CASSAPAGRSYEQYF

D gene: TRBD2
J gene: TRBJ2-4
V gene: TRBV5-1
CDR3 protein: CASSLGGSGGKNIQYF

D gene: TRBD2
J gene: TRBJ2-1
V gene: TRBV11-3
CDR3 protein: CASSRISGGYNEQFF